This T cell receptor (beta chain) was sequenced for a study of CD8 T cells in ankylosing spondylitis. Findings and limits, study-wide: A subset of motif variants has previously been described in the synovial fluid and blood of reactive arthritis. Seemingly distinctive of ankylosing spondylitis blood was a TCR beta motif formed by eight highly homologous variants. Reported data indicate significant enrichment of disease-linked clones within matched ankylosing spondylitis synovial fluid. Relatively rare in peripheral blood, disease-linked clones were also CD8+.

This CDR3 has 13 amino acids. The J segment lost 6 bases and the V segment lost 5 bases, leaving 4 bases of the junction unmatched. Per the germline V gene, CDR1 is SGHNT and CDR2 is YENEEA. MiXCR was run by TCRdb on the 5' RACE reads, yielding one entry per CDR3 protein. The data contain under 250,000 distinct CDR3 sequences, roughly 32% of them seen just once; the ten biggest clones take up around 4%. With respect to this clonotype: Antigen: not known.

V gene TRBV11-3 combines with J gene TRBJ2-1; 7 nucleotides match TRBD2. The sequence was collected from a male donor with ankylosing spondylitis or in good health (not recorded which). Material: blood, either unsorted or a sorted T cell fraction (not recorded which). Written as DNA, the CDR3 is TGTGCCAGCAGCGGGTGGGGGGGCAATGAGCAGTTCTTC. It yields the protein CASSGWGGNEQFF. The variable domain in full, completed from reference TRBV11-3 and TRBJ2-1, reads EAGVVQSPRYKIIEKKQPVAFWCNPISGHNTLYWYLQNLGQGPELLIRYENEEAVDDSQLPKDRFSAERLKGVDSTLKIQPAELGDSAVYLCASSGWGGNEQFFGPGTRLTVL.